The 25 T cell receptor beta chains presented below share a single source sample, sequenced in a study of T-cell reconstitution after alpha-beta-depleted transplantation in children. Unique molecular identifiers were incorporated when the TCRbeta library was constructed. TCRdb re-derived calls from the PCR reads in MiXCR, one entry per CDR3 protein. The data contain almost 600,000 distinct CDR3 sequences, approximately 30% of them seen just once; the ten biggest clones take up around 36%. The sample consisted of PBMCs, taken before TCRalphabeta/CD19-depleted stem cell transplant. The receptors derive from a boy under two years old with Wiskott-Aldrich syndrome, due to receive a stem cell transplant.

The chain couples TRBV7-9 to TRBJ2-5, with TRBD1 matching 9 bases. This CDR3 has 14 residues. The germline V gene has CDR1 SEHNR and CDR2 FQNEAQ (reference sequence). Unmatched junction bases numbered 12, after V lost 6 bases and J lost 10 bases. This CDR3 reads CASRSAGTGPVQYF. CDR3 nucleotides: TGTGCCAGCAGATCAGCCGGGACAGGGCCGGTCCAGTACTTC.

In its sample, this clonotype was seen a few times. The genes are TRBV5-1 and TRBJ2-1; TRBD2 is a possible D gene (5 bases). The germline V gene encodes CDR1 SGHRS and CDR2 YFSETQ. The ends were cut back, 0 bases at V and 2 bases at J, with 18 bases in the middle. The CDR3 totals 18 residues. The CDR3 DNA reads as TGCGCCAGCAGCTTGGGCCAGGTGGGAGTGTCTCCCTACAATGAGCAGTTCTTC. It translates to CASSLGQVGVSPYNEQFF.

This rearrangement joins TRBV4-2 to TRBJ2-1, with 11 bases that match TRBD2. Germline V gene lookup returns CDR1 LGHNA and CDR2 YNFKEQ. This CDR3 is built from 17 residues. Germline trimming cut 4 bases from V and 7 bases from J; bases unmatched to any gene: 12. In DNA, the CDR3 is TGTGCCAGCAGCCGCCTAGTCCTAGCGGGAGGTTTAAATGAGCAGTTCTTC. Translating it yields CASSRLVLAGGLNEQFF.

The chain combines TRBV2 with TRBJ2-1; TRBD2 agrees at 7 bases. V shed 3 bases, J shed 9 bases, and the junction held 11 bases outside the gene matches. The CDR3 contains 15 residues. Per the germline V gene, CDR1 is SNHLY and CDR2 is FYNNEI. The CDR3 here is CASSDRTSGSVEQFF. Written as DNA, the CDR3 is TGTGCCAGCAGTGACAGGACTAGTGGCTCGGTTGAGCAGTTCTTC.

The chain uses TRBV11-3 and TRBJ2-3; tentative D call: TRBD2 (6 bases). V lost 5 bases and J 4 bases, leaving 16 bases between the germline ends. CDR3 length: 15 amino acids. Germline-derived CDR1 and CDR2 are SGHNT and YENEEA. The CDR3 loop is CASSPNYRLADTQYF. The CDR3 DNA sequence: TGTGCCAGCAGCCCAAACTACCGACTAGCAGATACGCAGTATTTT.

This clonotype appeared a few times. The chain has TRBV20-1 and TRBJ2-5, with unresolved D. Trimming shortened V by 0 bases and J by 8 bases, and 7 bases separated the two germline ends. Germline CDR1 is DFQATT and CDR2 is SNEGSKA (reference sequence). This CDR3 is built from 11 residues. As DNA, the CDR3 is TGCAGTGCTAGAGATCTCGCCACCCAGTACTTC. Its translation: CSARDLATQYF.

V usage is TRBV2 and J usage is TRBJ2-3, with D tentatively TRBD1 (5 bases). The V end was cut by 9 bases, the J end by 0 bases, with 13 bases between. This CDR3 contains 14 residues. Looked up from germline, CDR1 is SNHLY and CDR2 is FYNNEI. CDR3 sequence reads: CASGNRRSTDTQYF. In DNA form, the CDR3 reads TGTGCCAGTGGAAACAGGAGAAGCACAGATACGCAGTATTTT.

This sequence joins TRBV5-1 and TRBJ2-1; 15 nucleotides agree with TRBD2. Germline CDR1 is SGHRS and CDR2 is YFSETQ. The V segment lost 4 bases and the J segment 3 bases; nucleotides outside the gene matches: 8. The length of the CDR3 is 18 residues. The CDR3: CASSPRTSGRGGYNEQFF. The CDR3 region has the DNA TGCGCCAGCAGCCCCCGGACTAGCGGGAGGGGAGGCTACAATGAGCAGTTCTTC.

In this sample, this clonotype turned up a few times. The V and J genes are TRBV6-5 and TRBJ2-2, with D unclear. The CDR3 has 15 amino acids. V was pared by 0 bases and J by 4 bases, with 9 bases between. Germline CDR1 is MNHEY and CDR2 is SVGAGI. The CDR3, as DNA: TGTGCCAGCAGTTACTCTTGGGATCCCACCGGGGAGCTGTTTTTT. It specifies CASSYSWDPTGELFF.

This rearrangement joins TRBV29-1 to TRBJ1-2; tentative D call: TRBD1 (5 bases). The CDR3 loop spans 13 amino acids. In germline, CDR1 is SQVTM, CDR2 ANQGSEA. The V and J ends lost 4 bases and 0 bases respectively, with 9 bases between them. The CDR3 loop is CSVGLRANYGYTF. In nucleotides, the CDR3 is TGCAGCGTTGGACTCAGGGCTAACTATGGCTACACCTTC.

V usage is TRBV3-1 and J usage is TRBJ2-3, with 9 bases matching TRBD2. With 1 base clipped from V and 10 bases from J, the junction kept 0 bases outside the gene matches. Germline loops: CDR1 LGHDT, CDR2 YNNKEL (reference sequence). The CDR3 is 12 residues long. CDR3 coding DNA: TGTGCCAGCAGCCAAGGGACTAGCGCGCAGTATTTT. Protein: CASSQGTSAQYF.

The chain is built from TRBV5-5 and TRBJ2-1; the D gene is possibly TRBD2 (6 bases). This CDR3 comprises 14 residues. Germline assignment: CDR1 SGHKS and CDR2 YYEKEE (reference sequence). Trimming left V 7 bases short and J 5 bases short, with 16 bases between. CDR3 in DNA: TGTGCCAGCGACTTCTGGCGGGGCCACAATGAGCAGTTCTTC. Translating gives CASDFWRGHNEQFF. Full variable domain (outside the CDR3, taken from reference TRBV5-5 and TRBJ2-1): DAGVTQSPTHLIKTRGQQVTLRCSPISGHKSVSWYQQVLGQGPQFIFQYYEKEERGRGNFPDRFSARQFPNYSSELNVNALLLGDSALYLCASDFWRGHNEQFFGPGTRLTVL.

This clonotype was found once. The gene calls are TRBV20-1 and TRBJ1-2, with a tentative D call TRBD1 (5 bases). V shed 0 bases and J shed 7 bases, with 15 bases lying between them. This CDR3 spans 14 amino acids. Germline assignment: CDR1 DFQATT and CDR2 SNEGSKA (reference sequence). The CDR3 nucleotides are TGCAGTGCTAGAGAGAGCAGGGTCCGACGTGGCTACACCTTC. Residues: CSARESRVRRGYTF.

J is TRBJ2-7 and V is TRBV5-1; D is possibly TRBD1 or TRBD2 (5 bases each). The CDR3 totals 14 residues. V was pared by 4 bases and J by 3 bases, with 14 bases between. From germline, CDR1 is SGHRS and CDR2 YFSETQ. The CDR3 DNA is TGCGCCAGCAGCCGGGACGAACTCATCTACGAGCAGTACTTC. It specifies CASSRDELIYEQYF.

The chain uses TRBV3-1 and TRBJ2-3; 8 bases map to TRBD2. From germline, CDR1 is LGHDT and CDR2 YNNKEL (reference sequence). The V and J ends lost 0 bases and 2 bases, in that order; junction bases with no gene match: 7. The CDR3 consists of 17 residues. Written as DNA, the CDR3 is TGTGCCAGCAGCCAAGATCGAGGAGCGGGGGCCACAGATACGCAGTATTTT. This sequence encodes CASSQDRGAGATDTQYF.

This clonotype was seen a handful of times. The chain uses TRBV10-2 and TRBJ2-2; 11 nucleotides line up with TRBD2. Losses at the gene ends were 7 bases for V and 1 base for J; bases not matched to a gene: 5. Germline assignment: CDR1 WSHSY and CDR2 SAAADI. There are 16 residues in the CDR3. The CDR3 DNA is TGCGCCAGCATCGTAACTAGCGGGGGGAACACCGGGGAGCTGTTTTTT. This gives the protein CASIVTSGGNTGELFF.

This clonotype has a count of ten or more. The chain couples TRBV5-1 to TRBJ2-7, with TRBD1 as a possible D gene (6 bases). The CDR3 loop spans 15 amino acids. From germline, CDR1 is SGHRS and CDR2 YFSETQ. The V gene lost 4 bases and the J gene lost 2 bases, with 16 bases spanning the gap. DNA of the CDR3: TGCGCCAGCAGCCCAATGACAGGTCCCCCCTACGAGCAGTACTTC. The encoded protein is CASSPMTGPPYEQYF.

This clonotype was recorded a few times. The CDR3 region is CASSPRGRNEQFF. The CDR3 nucleotides are TGCGCCAGCAGCCCAAGGGGAAGAAATGAGCAGTTCTTC. This chain links TRBV5-1 with TRBJ2-1; D perhaps matches TRBD1 (5 bases). Deletions cut 4 bases from V and 7 bases from J, with 12 bases between. This CDR3 is built from 13 residues. Germline CDR1 SGHRS, CDR2 YFSETQ.

The gene calls are TRBV27 and TRBJ2-1; perhaps TRBD2 as D (6 bases). Deletions cut 4 bases from V and 12 bases from J, with 13 bases between. The CDR3 loop spans 12 amino acids. Germline-derived CDR1 and CDR2 are MNHEY and SMNVEV (reference sequence). The CDR3 reads CASSSDFGGQFF. The CDR3 bases are TGTGCCAGCAGTTCCGACTTCGGGGGGCAGTTCTTC.

The chain joins TRBV5-1 to TRBJ2-1; 12 bases line up with TRBD1. There are 16 residues in the CDR3. The V segment lost 3 bases and the J segment 8 bases; nucleotides outside the gene matches: 9. CDR1 and CDR2 from the germline V gene are SGHRS and YFSETQ. In nucleotides, the CDR3 is TGCGCCAGCAGCTCCCTCCGGGACAGGGGGCGGTATGAGCAGTTCTTC. Translated: CASSSLRDRGRYEQFF.

The V and J genes are TRBV11-2 and TRBJ1-1; D unclear. V lost 5 bases and J 1 base, leaving 14 bases between the germline ends. Germline V CDR1 and CDR2: SGHAT, FQNNGV. The CDR3 contains 15 residues. CDR3 in amino acids: CASSPTKEPNTEAFF. DNA for the CDR3: TGTGCCAGCAGCCCAACTAAGGAGCCGAACACTGAAGCTTTCTTT. The full variable domain, completed using reference TRBV11-2 and TRBJ1-1, is EAGVAQSPRYKIIEKRQSVAFWCNPISGHATLYWYQQILGQGPKLLIQFQNNGVVDDSQLPKDRFSAERLKGVDSTLKIQPAKLEDSAVYLCASSPTKEPNTEAFFGQGTRLTVV.

This clonotype was seen more than once but under ten times. The V and J genes are TRBV28 and TRBJ2-7, with a tentative D call TRBD1 (5 bases). This CDR3 has 14 residues. Trimming stripped 5 bases from V and 3 bases from J, with 14 bases between. Germline V gene data show CDR1 as MDHEN and CDR2 as SYDVKM. The CDR3 region has the DNA TGTGCCAGCAGTCCAAGGACATTACGCTACGAGCAGTACTTC. The encoded protein is CASSPRTLRYEQYF.

The chain couples TRBV20-1 to TRBJ2-3; D ambiguous. The CDR3 consists of 12 residues. Per the germline V gene, CDR1 is DFQATT and CDR2 is SNEGSKA (reference sequence). V lost 4 bases, J lost 5 bases, and 10 bases lay in between. CDR3 in amino acids: CSATVDIDTQYF. The DNA for the CDR3 is TGCAGTGCTACAGTAGACATAGATACGCAGTATTTT.

In this sample, this clonotype turned up a few times. The genes are TRBV10-1 and TRBJ2-3, with D tentatively TRBD1 (6 bases). V was trimmed by 1 base and J by 4 bases, leaving 12 bases between them. The CDR3 runs to 15 residues. CDR1 is WNHNN, CDR2 SYGVQD, per germline (reference sequence). CDR3 DNA: TGCGCCAGCAGTGAGTACAGGGTGATGTCAGATACGCAGTATTTT. Translating it yields CASSEYRVMSDTQYF.

This rearrangement joins TRBV3-1 to TRBJ2-7; 11 bases fit TRBD1. This CDR3 is built from 15 residues. J gave up 2 bases and V 5 bases, and 5 bases lay outside the gene matches. Per the germline V gene, CDR1 is LGHDT and CDR2 is YNNKEL (reference sequence). CDR3 in DNA: TGTGCCAGCAGCTCCAAGGACAGGGGGCCCTACGAGCAGTACTTC. Its translation: CASSSKDRGPYEQYF.